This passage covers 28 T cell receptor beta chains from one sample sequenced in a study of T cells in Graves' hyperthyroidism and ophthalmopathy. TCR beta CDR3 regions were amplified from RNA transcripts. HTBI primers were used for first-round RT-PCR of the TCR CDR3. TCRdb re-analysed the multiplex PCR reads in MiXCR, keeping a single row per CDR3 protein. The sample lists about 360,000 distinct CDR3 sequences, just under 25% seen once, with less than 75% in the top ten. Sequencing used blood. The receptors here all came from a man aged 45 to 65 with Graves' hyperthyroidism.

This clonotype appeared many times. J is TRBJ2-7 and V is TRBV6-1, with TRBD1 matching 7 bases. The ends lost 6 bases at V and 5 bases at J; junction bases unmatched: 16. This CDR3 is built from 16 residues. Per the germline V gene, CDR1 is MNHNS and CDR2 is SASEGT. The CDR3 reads CASSLSTGTVAHEQYF. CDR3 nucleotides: TGTGCCAGCAGCCTCTCAACCGGGACAGTGGCCCACGAGCAGTACTTC.

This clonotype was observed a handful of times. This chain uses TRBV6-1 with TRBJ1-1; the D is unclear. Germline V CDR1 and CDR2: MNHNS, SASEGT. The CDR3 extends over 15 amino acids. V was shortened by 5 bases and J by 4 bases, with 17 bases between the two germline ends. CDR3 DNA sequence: TGTGCCAGCAGTATAACAAAAGGGATGGGCACTGAAGCTTTCTTT. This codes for CASSITKGMGTEAFF.

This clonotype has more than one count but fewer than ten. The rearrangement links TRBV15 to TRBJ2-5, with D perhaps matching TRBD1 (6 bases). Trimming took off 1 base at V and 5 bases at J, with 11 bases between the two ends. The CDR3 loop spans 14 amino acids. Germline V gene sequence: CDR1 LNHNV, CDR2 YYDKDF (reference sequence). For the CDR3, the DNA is TGTGCCACCAGCAGAGTGGGGGCAGGGGAGACCCAGTACTTC. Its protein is CATSRVGAGETQYF.

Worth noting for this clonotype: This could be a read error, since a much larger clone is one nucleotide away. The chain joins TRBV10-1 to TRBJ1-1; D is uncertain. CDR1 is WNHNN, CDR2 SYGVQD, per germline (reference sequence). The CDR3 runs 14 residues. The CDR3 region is CASSEGGRNTGAFF. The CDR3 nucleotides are TGCGCCAGCAGTGAGGGCGGACGGAACACTGGAGCTTTCTTT.

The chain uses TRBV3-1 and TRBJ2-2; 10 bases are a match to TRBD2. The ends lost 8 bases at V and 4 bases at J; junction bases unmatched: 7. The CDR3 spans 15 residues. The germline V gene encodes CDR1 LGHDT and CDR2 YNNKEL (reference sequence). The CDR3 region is CASLGASGSTGELFF. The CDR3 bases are TGTGCCAGCCTAGGGGCTAGCGGGAGCACCGGGGAGCTGTTTTTT.

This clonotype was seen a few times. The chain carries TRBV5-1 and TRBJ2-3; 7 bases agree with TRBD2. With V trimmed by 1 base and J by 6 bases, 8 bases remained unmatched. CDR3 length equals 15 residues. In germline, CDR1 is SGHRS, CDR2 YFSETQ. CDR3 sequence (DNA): TGCGCCAGCAGCTTGATGGGAGGGCCTGAGGATACGCAGTATTTT. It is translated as CASSLMGGPEDTQYF.

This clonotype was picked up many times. CDR3 coding DNA: TGTGCCATCGCAGACGCCGGCTACGAGCAGTACTTC. Translating gives CAIADAGYEQYF. The rearrangement joins TRBV10-3 to TRBJ2-7; D call uncertain. This CDR3 is built from 12 residues. With 8 bases removed from V and 3 bases from J, the gap between germline ends came to 11 bases. CDR1 ENHRY and CDR2 SYGVKD come from the germline V gene.

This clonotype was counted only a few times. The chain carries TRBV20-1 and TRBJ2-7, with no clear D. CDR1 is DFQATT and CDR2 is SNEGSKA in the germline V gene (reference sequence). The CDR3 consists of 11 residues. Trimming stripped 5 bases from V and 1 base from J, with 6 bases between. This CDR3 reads CSAHLSYEQYF. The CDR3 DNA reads TGCAGTGCTCACCTATCCTACGAGCAGTACTTC.

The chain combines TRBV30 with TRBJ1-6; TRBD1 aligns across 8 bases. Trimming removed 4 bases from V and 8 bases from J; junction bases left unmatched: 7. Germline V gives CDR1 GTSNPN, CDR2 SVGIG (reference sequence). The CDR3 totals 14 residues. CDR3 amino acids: CAWTPGGLYSPLHF. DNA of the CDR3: TGTGCCTGGACCCCAGGGGGCCTTTATTCACCCCTCCACTTT.

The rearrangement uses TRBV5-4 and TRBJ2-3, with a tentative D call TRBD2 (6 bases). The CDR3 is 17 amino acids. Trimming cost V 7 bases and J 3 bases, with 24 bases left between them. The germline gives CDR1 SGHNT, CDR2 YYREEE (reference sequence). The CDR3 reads CASGPHTGLSGTDTQYF. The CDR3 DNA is TGTGCCAGCGGTCCTCATACGGGACTCTCTGGGACAGATACGCAGTATTTT.

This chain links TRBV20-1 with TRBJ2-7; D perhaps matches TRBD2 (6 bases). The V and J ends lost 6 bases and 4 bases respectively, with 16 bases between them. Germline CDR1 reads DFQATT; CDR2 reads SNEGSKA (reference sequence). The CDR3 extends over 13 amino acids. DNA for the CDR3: TGCAGTGCGAACCGGGACTCGCCATACGAGCAGTACTTC. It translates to CSANRDSPYEQYF.

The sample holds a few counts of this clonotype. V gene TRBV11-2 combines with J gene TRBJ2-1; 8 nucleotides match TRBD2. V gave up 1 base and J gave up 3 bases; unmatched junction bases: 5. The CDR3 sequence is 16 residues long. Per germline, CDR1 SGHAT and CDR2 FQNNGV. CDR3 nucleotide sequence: TGTGCCAGCAGCTTAGCGGGAGGGACGAACTACAATGAGCAGTTCTTC. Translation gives CASSLAGGTNYNEQFF.

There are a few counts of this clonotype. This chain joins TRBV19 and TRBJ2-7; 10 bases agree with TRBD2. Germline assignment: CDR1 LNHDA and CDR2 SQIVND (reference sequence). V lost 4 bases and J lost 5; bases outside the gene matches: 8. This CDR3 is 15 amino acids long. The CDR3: CASSNSGLAGDEQYF. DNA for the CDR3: TGTGCCAGTAGTAATTCAGGGCTAGCGGGAGACGAGCAGTACTTC.

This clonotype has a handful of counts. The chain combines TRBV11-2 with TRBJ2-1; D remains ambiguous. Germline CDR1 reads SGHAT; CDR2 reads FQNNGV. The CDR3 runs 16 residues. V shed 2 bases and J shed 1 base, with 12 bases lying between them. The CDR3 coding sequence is TGTGCCAGCAGCTTAAGGGATTCAAAGTCCTACAATGAGCAGTTCTTC. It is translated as CASSLRDSKSYNEQFF.

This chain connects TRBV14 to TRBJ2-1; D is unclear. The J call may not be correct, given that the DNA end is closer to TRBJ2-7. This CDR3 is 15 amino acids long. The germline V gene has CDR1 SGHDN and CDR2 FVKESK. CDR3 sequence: CARVSIGLLEDEQYF. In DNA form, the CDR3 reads TGTGCCAGAGTTTCTATTGGTTTACTCGAAGATGAGCAGTACTTC.

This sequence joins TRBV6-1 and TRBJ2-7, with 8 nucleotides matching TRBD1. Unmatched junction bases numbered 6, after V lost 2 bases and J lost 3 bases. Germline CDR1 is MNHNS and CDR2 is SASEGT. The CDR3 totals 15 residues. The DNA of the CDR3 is TGTGCCAGCAGTGAAAGGACAGGGAAAGTCTACGAGCAGTACTTC. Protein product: CASSERTGKVYEQYF.

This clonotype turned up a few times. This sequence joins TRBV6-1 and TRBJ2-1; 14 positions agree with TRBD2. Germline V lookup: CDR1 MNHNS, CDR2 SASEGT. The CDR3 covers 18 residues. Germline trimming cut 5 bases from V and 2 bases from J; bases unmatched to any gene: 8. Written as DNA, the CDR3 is TGTGCCAGCAGTCGGACGGGACTAGCGGGAGACACCTACAATGAGCAGTTCTTC. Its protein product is CASSRTGLAGDTYNEQFF.

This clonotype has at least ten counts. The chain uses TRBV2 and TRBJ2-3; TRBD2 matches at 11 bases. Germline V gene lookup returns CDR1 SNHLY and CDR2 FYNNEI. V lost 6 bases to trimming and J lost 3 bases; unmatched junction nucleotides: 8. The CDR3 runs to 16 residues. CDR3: CASSWIAGGVTDTQYF. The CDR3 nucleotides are TGTGCCAGCAGCTGGATAGCGGGAGGGGTGACAGATACGCAGTATTTT.

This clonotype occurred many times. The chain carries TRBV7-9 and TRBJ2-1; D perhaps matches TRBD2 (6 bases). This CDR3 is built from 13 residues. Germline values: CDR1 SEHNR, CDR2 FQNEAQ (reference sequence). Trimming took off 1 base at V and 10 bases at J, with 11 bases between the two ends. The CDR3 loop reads CASSLGAGREQFF. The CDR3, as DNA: TGTGCCAGCAGCTTAGGTGCGGGAAGGGAGCAGTTCTTC.

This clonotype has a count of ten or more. The CDR3 DNA follows: TGTGCCAGCACCCGTTCGGGAGGGGTCTTGGAGACCCAGTACTTC. Translated, it gives CASTRSGGVLETQYF. The chain combines TRBV11-3 with TRBJ2-5, with 8 bases fitting TRBD2. This CDR3 comprises 15 residues. V lost 7 bases to trimming and J lost 5 bases; unmatched junction nucleotides: 12. CDR1 SGHNT and CDR2 YENEEA come from the germline V gene.

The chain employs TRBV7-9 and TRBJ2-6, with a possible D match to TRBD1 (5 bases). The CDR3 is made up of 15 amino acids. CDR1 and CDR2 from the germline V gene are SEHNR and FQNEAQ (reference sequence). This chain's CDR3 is CASLGASSGANVLTF. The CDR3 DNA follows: TGTGCATCGCTAGGGGCTAGCTCTGGGGCCAACGTCCTGACTTTC.

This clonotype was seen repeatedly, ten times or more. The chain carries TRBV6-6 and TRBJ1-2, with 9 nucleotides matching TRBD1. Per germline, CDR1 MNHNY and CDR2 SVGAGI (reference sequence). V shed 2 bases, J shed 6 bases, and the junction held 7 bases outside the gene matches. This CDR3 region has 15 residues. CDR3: CASSYTSRTGDGYTF. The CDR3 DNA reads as TGTGCCAGCAGTTACACCTCCCGGACAGGGGATGGCTACACCTTC.

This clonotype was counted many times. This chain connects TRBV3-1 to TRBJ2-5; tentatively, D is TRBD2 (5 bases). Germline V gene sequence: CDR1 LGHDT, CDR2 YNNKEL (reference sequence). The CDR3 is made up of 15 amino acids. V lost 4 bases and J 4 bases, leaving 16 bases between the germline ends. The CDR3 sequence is CASSPTSRVPETQYF. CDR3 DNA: TGTGCCAGCAGCCCCACATCGAGGGTTCCAGAGACCCAGTACTTC.

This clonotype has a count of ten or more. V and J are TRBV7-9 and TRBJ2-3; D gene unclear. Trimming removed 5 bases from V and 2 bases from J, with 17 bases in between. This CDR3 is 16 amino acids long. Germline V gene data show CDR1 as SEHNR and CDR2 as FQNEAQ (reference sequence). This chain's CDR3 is CASSDPRRAATDTQYF. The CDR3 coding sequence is TGTGCCAGCAGCGACCCGCGGCGAGCCGCCACAGATACGCAGTATTTT.

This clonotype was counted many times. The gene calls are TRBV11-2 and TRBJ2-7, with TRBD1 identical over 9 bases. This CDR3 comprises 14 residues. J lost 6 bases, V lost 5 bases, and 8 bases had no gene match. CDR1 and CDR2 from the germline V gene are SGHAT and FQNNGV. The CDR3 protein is CASSTLRDRAEQYF. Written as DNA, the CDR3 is TGTGCCAGCAGCACGCTCCGGGACAGGGCCGAGCAGTACTTC.

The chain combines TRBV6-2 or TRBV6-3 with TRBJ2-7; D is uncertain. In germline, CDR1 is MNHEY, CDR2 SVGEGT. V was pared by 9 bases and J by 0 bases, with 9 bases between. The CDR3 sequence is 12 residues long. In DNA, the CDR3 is TGTGCCAGTTGCGGAATCTCCTACGAGCAGTACTTC. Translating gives CASCGISYEQYF.

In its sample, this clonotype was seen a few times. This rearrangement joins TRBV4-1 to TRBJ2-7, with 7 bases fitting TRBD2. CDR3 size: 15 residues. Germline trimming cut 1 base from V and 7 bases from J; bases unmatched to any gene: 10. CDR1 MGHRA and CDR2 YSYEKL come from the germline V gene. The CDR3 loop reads CASSQGPAGLEEQYF. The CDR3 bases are TGCGCCAGCAGCCAAGGTCCAGCGGGATTGGAAGAGCAGTACTTC.

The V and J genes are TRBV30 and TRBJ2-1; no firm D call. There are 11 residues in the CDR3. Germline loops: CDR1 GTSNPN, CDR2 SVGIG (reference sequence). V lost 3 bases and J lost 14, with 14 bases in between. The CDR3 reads CAWRDTQSEFF. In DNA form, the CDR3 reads TGTGCCTGGAGAGACACCCAGAGTGAGTTCTTC.